This T cell receptor (beta chain) derives from a study of T cell repertoires in cytomegalovirus infection. Overall study findings and caveats: Clonotypes of TCR beta that were HLA-C-restricted and CMV-specific dominated the ex vivo response.

The V end lost 4 bases, the J end lost 9 bases, and 13 bases lay between the germline ends. Germline V gene sequence: CDR1 MNHNY, CDR2 SVGAGI (reference sequence). The CDR3 sequence is 13 residues long. This clonotype has just a few counts. Its antigen is as yet unknown. Via MiXCR, TCRdb re-called the reads, giving one row per CDR3 protein. The sample comprises hundreds of thousands of distinct CDR3 sequences, around 30% of which are singletons, and about 17% rests with the top ten. The source was cultured PBMCs, collected from culture after CMV antigen stimulation. The chain recombines TRBV6-6 with TRBJ1-3; possible D gene TRBD1, 5 bases. This TCR came from a human donor in good health (CMV status not recorded). Some clones in this sample may be carry-over from other donors' samples. Here the CDR3 DNA reads TGTGCCAGCAGTTTCGAATCAAGGGGCACCATATATTTT. Its protein product is CASSFESRGTIYF.